This T cell receptor (beta chain) originates from a study of graft-versus-host responses after intestinal transplantation. For the study at large: Grafts that recipients had were multivisceral, liver-intestinal, or isolated intestinal transplants. Each recipient received anti-thymocyte globulin induction, then tacrolimus and steroids for 2 to 3 years. General observations from the study: In patients with graft-donor T cell macrochimerism, allograft graft-versus-host to host-versus-graft clonal ratios were high.

About this clone itself: Its antigen is as yet unknown.

Method: immunoSEQ multiplex PCR; TCRdb's copy keeps in-frame clones and lacks some. The sample has about 100,000 clones; roughly 90% are singletons. Germline loops: CDR1 MNHEY, CDR2 SVGAGI. The germline V and J ends were trimmed by 5 bases and 2 bases, with 7 bases remaining between them. The CDR3 has 13 residues. The chain recombines TRBV6-5 with TRBJ1-5; the D is unclear. The clonotype comes from a human donor who was the organ donor for an intestinal transplant. The sample here was unstimulated CD4+ T cells sorted from spleen or lymph node cells, taken before transplant. CDR3: CASSDTRNQPQHF. In nucleotides, the CDR3 is TGTGCCAGCAGTGACACCCGCAATCAGCCCCAGCATTTT.